This T cell receptor (beta chain) came from a study of T cell repertoires in cytomegalovirus infection. TCRdb independently ran MiXCR on the reads; one entry per CDR3 protein. In the table there are hundreds of thousands of distinct CDR3 sequences, roughly 30% of which are singletons. The CDR3 spans 14 residues. Trimming at V came to 2 bases and at J to 4 bases, leaving 2 bases not matched to a gene. CDR1 and CDR2 from the germline V gene are SGHNT and YYREEE (reference sequence). The receptor comes from a human donor in good health (CMV status not recorded). Some clones in this sample may be carry-over from other donors' samples. V is TRBV5-4 and J is TRBJ2-5; TRBD2 agrees at 10 bases. Sequencing used PBMCs. The CDR3 sequence is CASSFSGGAETQYF. CDR3 bases: TGTGCCAGCAGCTTCAGCGGGGGGGCAGAGACCCAGTACTTC.